This TCR beta chain is drawn from a study of shared clonotypes between healthy human individuals. Study results and limitations: Clonotype sharing levels among donors were expected to vary with sequencing depth. The sharing of about 5% of naive CD4 clonotypes was seen across a handful of donors.

Template for every sorted-subset replicate PCR totaled about 0.2 ug DNA, roughly 30,000 T cell genomes. The repertoire was sequenced with immunoSEQ multiplex PCR; TCRdb's copy has only in-frame clones and lacks some. Of some 2.1 million clones listed, roughly 95% are singletons. This clone was counted a single time. What it binds is unknown. Terminally differentiated effector memory CD45RA+ cells were excluded from the naive CD8 cells, which were CD45RO-negative and positively selected for CCR7. This receptor was obtained from a young man in good health. The sample consisted of naive CD8+ T cells sorted from blood.

The CDR3 DNA follows: TGCGCCAGCAGCCAAGTGGACAACCCCGCCTACGAGCAGTACTTC. It yields the protein CASSQVDNPAYEQYF. The V call is TRBV4-3, the J call TRBJ2-7, with TRBD1 as a possible D gene (5 bases). There are 15 residues in the CDR3. CDR1 is LGHNA and CDR2 is YSLEER in the germline V gene. V was clipped by 1 base and J by 2 bases, with 12 bases between them.